The rows below give T cell receptor beta chains drawn from one sample of a study of blood T cell repertoires in COVID-19. The table came from immunoSEQ multiplex PCR; TCRdb's copy has only in-frame clones and leaves some out. The sample has 300,000 to 450,000 clones; roughly nine tenths are singletons. Sequenced sample: peripheral blood. Receptors were obtained from a woman aged 60 to 75 with COVID-19, enrolled during active disease. CDR3s include the opening cysteine and the closing phenylalanine or tryptophan. D genes are given only for firm matches. Clone size is not always given. Where it is, it says once, few, many or a class for expanded clones.

V gene	clone size	D gene	J gene	CDR3 DNA	CDR3 protein
TRBV29-1	once	-	TRBJ2-3	TGCAGCGTTAACGGGATTAGCACAGATACGCAGTATTTT	CSVNGISTDTQYF
TRBV5-6	-	-	TRBJ2-5	TGTGCCAGCAGCCCGACAGGGAGGCGAGTCCAAGAGACCCAGTACTTC	CASSPTGRRVQETQYF
TRBV7-6	-	-	TRBJ1-1	TGTGCCAGCAGCTTAGTAAGTCAGGACAGAGCCATGAACACTGAAGCTTTCTTT	CASSLVSQDRAMNTEAFF
TRBV7-6	-	TRBD1	TRBJ1-3	TGTGCCAGCAGCGATCGCCGGGACAGTGTCTCTGGAAACACCATATATTTT	CASSDRRDSVSGNTIYF
TRBV5-1	-	-	TRBJ1-6	TGCGCCAGCAGCCTAGATGGTAATTCACCCCTCCACTTT	CASSLDGNSPLHF
TRBV4-1	-	-	TRBJ2-7	TGCGCCAGCAGCCGCGACAGGGACTTATACGAGCAGTACTTC	CASSRDRDLYEQYF
TRBV11-3	once	TRBD2	TRBJ2-7	TGTGCCAGCGGACTAGCGGGCTCCTACGAGCAGTACTTC	CASGLAGSYEQYF
TRBV5-6	-	-	TRBJ1-2	TGTGCCAGCAGCTACAGGGCTCTAGGCTATGGCTACACCTTC	CASSYRALGYGYTF
TRBV11-2	-	-	TRBJ2-7	TGTGCCAGCAGCTTAGGGTCAGGGATCTCCTACGAGCAGTACTTC	CASSLGSGISYEQYF
TRBV5-4	-	-	TRBJ1-1	TGTGCCAGCAGCTTGCGGGGTTTCACTGAAGCTTTCTTT	CASSLRGFTEAFF
TRBV2	-	TRBD1	TRBJ2-7	TGTGCCAGCAGACAGGGGCTTCTCTACGAGCAGTACTTC	CASRQGLLYEQYF
TRBV3-1/TRBV3-2	-	-	TRBJ1-1	TGTGCCAGCAGTCTACAGGACCTCGAAGCTTTCTTT	CASSLQDLEAFF
TRBV19	-	-	TRBJ1-5	TGTGCCAGTAGCGGAGAAAACAGCGGCGCCCAGCCCCAGCATTTT	CASSGENSGAQPQHF
TRBV5-1	few	-	TRBJ2-1	TGCGCCAGCAGCTTGAACAGGGCCTCCTACAATGAGCAGTTCTTC	CASSLNRASYNEQFF
TRBV21-1	-	-	TRBJ1-1	TGTGCCAGCAGCACAAGCCCACAGGGGGTCCACACTGAAGCTTTCTTT	CASSTSPQGVHTEAFF
TRBV2	few	-	TRBJ1-6	TGTGCCAGCAGGAGCCTTACCGGAGGCAATTCACCCCTCCACTTT	CASRSLTGGNSPLHF
TRBV19	-	-	TRBJ2-7	TGTGCCAGTAGTGTTACGGGAGTTACCTACGAGCAGTACTTC	CASSVTGVTYEQYF
TRBV5-8	-	-	TRBJ1-2	TGTGCCAGCAGCTTGTACAGCACCTTAAACCTCTACACCTTC	CASSLYSTLNLYTF
TRBV28	-	TRBD1	TRBJ1-4	TGTGCCAGCGGATTCAACAGGGGGCTCGGTAATGAAAAACTGTTTTTT	CASGFNRGLGNEKLFF
TRBV5-1	-	-	TRBJ1-6	TGCGCCAGCTCGCCGGTGGGGCATAATTCACCCCTCCACTTT	CASSPVGHNSPLHF
TRBV24-1	few	-	TRBJ1-3	TGTGCCACCAGTGGCTCGGACAGCCACTCTGGAAACACCATATATTTT	CATSGSDSHSGNTIYF
TRBV12-2	few	-	TRBJ1-6	TGTGCAAGTCGCTTAGTAGCGGGACAGGGGTCTTCACCCCTCCACTTT	CASRLVAGQGSSPLHF
TRBV12-3/TRBV12-4	-	TRBD1	TRBJ1-2	TGTGCCAGCCGACAGGGGGGCTATGGCTACACCTTC	CASRQGGYGYTF
TRBV5-1	-	TRBD1	TRBJ1-2	TGCGCCAGCAGCTCGACAGGGAACTATGGCTACACCTTC	CASSSTGNYGYTF
TRBV19	-	-	TRBJ1-1	TGTGCCAGTATCCCGGGGGGGGATCCGGTAGGGTACACTGAAGCTTTCTTT	CASIPGGDPVGYTEAFF